The 8 T cell receptor beta chains presented below share a single source sample, sequenced in a study of shared clonotypes between healthy human individuals. In the naive CD8 group, cells lacked CD45RO and were positively selected for CCR7, so terminally differentiated effector memory CD45RA+ cells were left out. Sequencing used immunoSEQ multiplex PCR; TCRdb keeps in-frame clones, though not all of them. The sample contains hundreds of thousands of clones, 85% to 95% of which appear only once. Sequencing was performed on naive CD8+ T cells sorted from blood. The receptor set was obtained from a woman aged 25 to 39 in good health.

The genes are TRBV5-1 and TRBJ1-1, with D perhaps TRBD1 (6 bases). Germline loops: CDR1 SGHRS, CDR2 YFSETQ. The CDR3 consists of 14 residues. V lost 4 bases to trimming and J lost 3 bases, with 13 bases between them. This CDR3 is CASSVGGGHTEAFF. The CDR3 coding sequence is TGCGCCAGCAGCGTAGGAGGGGGGCACACTGAAGCTTTCTTT. Complete variable domain (other parts from reference TRBV5-1 and TRBJ1-1): KAGVTQTPRYLIKTRGQQVTLSCSPISGHRSVSWYQQTPGQGLQFLFEYFSETQRNKGNFPGRFSGRQFSNSRSEMNVSTLELGDSALYLCASSVGGGHTEAFFGQGTRLTVV.

The chain couples TRBV2 to TRBJ2-1, with 15 bases identical to TRBD2. The CDR3 consists of 16 residues. Germline CDR1 reads SNHLY; CDR2 reads FYNNEI. V dropped 1 base and J dropped 8; count of bases not matched to a gene: 3. The CDR3: CASSEGTSGRGYEQFF. For the CDR3, the DNA is TGTGCCAGCAGTGAAGGGACTAGCGGGAGGGGCTATGAGCAGTTCTTC.

The gene calls are TRBV5-1 and TRBJ2-7, with 13 bases matching TRBD2. This CDR3 has 15 amino acids. The V and J ends lost 2 bases and 4 bases, in that order; junction bases with no gene match: 3. The germline CDR1 and CDR2 sequences are SGHRS and YFSETQ. In DNA form, the CDR3 reads TGCGCCAGCAGCTTACTAGCGGGAGGGCTTTACGAGCAGTACTTC. It encodes CASSLLAGGLYEQYF.

This rearrangement joins TRBV7-6 to TRBJ1-1, with D perhaps matching TRBD1 (5 bases). From germline, CDR1 is SGHVS and CDR2 FNYEAQ. CDR3 length: 15 residues. The germline V and J ends were trimmed by 1 base and 3 bases, with 12 bases remaining between them. DNA for the CDR3: TGTGCCAGCAGCTTAGGGCCAGGGAAAGACACTGAAGCTTTCTTT. Its translation: CASSLGPGKDTEAFF.

This clone was counted once. The J gene is TRBJ2-3, the V gene TRBV30, with no clear D. Germline V lookup: CDR1 GTSNPN, CDR2 SVGIG (reference sequence). Trimming took off 5 bases at V and 2 bases at J, with 17 bases between the two ends. CDR3 length: 15 residues. The DNA of the CDR3 is TGTGCCTGGGGGGATATGGACCCACACACAGATACGCAGTATTTT. Amino acid sequence: CAWGDMDPHTDTQYF.

This chain joins TRBV5-8 and TRBJ2-3, with a tentative D call TRBD1 (6 bases). The CDR3 is 15 amino acids. The germline gives CDR1 SGHTS, CDR2 YDEGEE. Trimming took 0 bases from V and 6 from J, leaving 14 bases between them. The CDR3 loop reads CASSLEIGGDDTQYF. In DNA, the CDR3 is TGTGCCAGCAGCTTGGAAATAGGGGGTGACGATACGCAGTATTTT.

In its sample, this clone was seen once. The V gene is TRBV27, the J gene TRBJ1-6; D remains unclear. The V end lost 4 bases, the J end lost 6 bases, and 4 bases lay between the germline ends. Germline V lookup: CDR1 MNHEY, CDR2 SMNVEV (reference sequence). The CDR3 has 12 residues. The CDR3 loop reads CASSSSNSPLHF. CDR3 bases: TGTGCCAGCAGTTCTAGTAATTCACCCCTCCACTTT.

This chain connects TRBV25-1 to TRBJ1-3, with D possibly being TRBD1 (6 bases). The CDR3 covers 14 residues. CDR1 is MGHDK, CDR2 SYGVNS, per germline. The V and J ends lost 2 bases and 2 bases respectively, with 7 bases between them. The DNA for the CDR3 is TGTGCCAGCAGTGAAGCAGGGGCTGGAAACACCATATATTTT. This encodes CASSEAGAGNTIYF. Using reference TRBV25-1 and TRBJ1-3 for the parts outside the CDR3, the full variable domain is EADIYQTPRYLVIGTGKKITLECSQTMGHDKMYWYQQDPGMELHLIHYSYGVNSTEKGDLSSESTVSRIRTEHFPLTLESARPSHTSQYLCASSEAGAGNTIYFGEGSWLTVV.